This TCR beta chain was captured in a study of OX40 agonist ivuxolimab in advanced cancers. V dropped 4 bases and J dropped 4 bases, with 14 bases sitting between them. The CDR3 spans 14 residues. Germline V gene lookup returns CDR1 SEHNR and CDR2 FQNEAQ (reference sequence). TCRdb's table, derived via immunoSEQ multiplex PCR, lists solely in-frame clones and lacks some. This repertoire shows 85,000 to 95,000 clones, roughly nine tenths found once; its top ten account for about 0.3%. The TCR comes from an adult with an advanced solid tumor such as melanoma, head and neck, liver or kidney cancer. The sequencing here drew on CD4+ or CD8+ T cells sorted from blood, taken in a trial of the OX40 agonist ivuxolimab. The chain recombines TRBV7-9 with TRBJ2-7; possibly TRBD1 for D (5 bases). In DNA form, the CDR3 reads TGTGCCAGCAGCTCAGGGTTGGGAAATTACGAGCAGTACTTC. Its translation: CASSSGLGNYEQYF. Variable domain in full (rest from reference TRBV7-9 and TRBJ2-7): DTGVSQNPRHKITKRGQNVTFRCDPISEHNRLYWYRQTLGQGPEFLTYFQNEAQLEKSRLLSDRFSAERPKGSFSTLEIQRTEQGDSAMYLCASSSGLGNYEQYFGPGTRLTVT.